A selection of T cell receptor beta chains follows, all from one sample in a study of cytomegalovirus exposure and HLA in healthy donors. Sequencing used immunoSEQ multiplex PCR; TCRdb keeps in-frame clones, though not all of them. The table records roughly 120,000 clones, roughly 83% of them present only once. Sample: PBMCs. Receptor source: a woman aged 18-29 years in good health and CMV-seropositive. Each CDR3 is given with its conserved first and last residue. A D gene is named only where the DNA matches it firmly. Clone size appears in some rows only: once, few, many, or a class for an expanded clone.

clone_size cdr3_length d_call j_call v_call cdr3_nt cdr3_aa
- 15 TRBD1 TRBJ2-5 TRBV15 TGTGCCACCAGCATTTCTGGACAGGGCGCGGAGACCCAGTACTTC CATSISGQGAETQYF
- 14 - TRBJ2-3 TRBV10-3 TGTGCCATCAGTGACAGGGGTAGCACAGATACGCAGTATTTT CAISDRGSTDTQYF
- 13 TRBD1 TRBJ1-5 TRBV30 TGTGCCTGGAGGGGGACAGGCAATCAGCCCCAGCACTTT CAWRGTGNQPQHF
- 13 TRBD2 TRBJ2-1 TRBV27 TGTGCCAGCGGGAGGGCGCACTACAATGAGCAGTTCTTC CASGRAHYNEQFF
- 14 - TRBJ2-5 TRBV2 TGTGCCAGCAGTGAAGGGACGGGAGTAGAGACCCAGTACTTC CASSEGTGVETQYF
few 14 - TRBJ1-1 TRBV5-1 TGCGCCAGCAGCTCCGGACAGACGAACACTGAAGCTTTCTTT CASSSGQTNTEAFF
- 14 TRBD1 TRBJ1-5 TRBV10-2 TGCGCCAGCAGTGGGGCAGGGGGTGATCAGCCCCAGCATTTT CASSGAGGDQPQHF
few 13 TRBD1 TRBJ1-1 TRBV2 TGTGCCAGCCTACGACAGGGAGGCACTGAAGCTTTCTTT CASLRQGGTEAFF
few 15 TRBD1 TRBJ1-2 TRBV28 TGTGCCAGCAGTCCCAACACGGACAGGGCGGGGGGCTACACCTTC CASSPNTDRAGGYTF
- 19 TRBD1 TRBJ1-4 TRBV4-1 TGCGCCAGCAGCCAAAAAACCCCGACATGGGACAGGGGGGCTGAAAAACTGTTTTTT CASSQKTPTWDRGAEKLFF
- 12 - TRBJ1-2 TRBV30 TGTGCCTGGACCGACGACATTAGAGGCTACACCTTC CAWTDDIRGYTF
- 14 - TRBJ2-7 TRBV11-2 TGTGCCAGCAGCTTTTTCGGTTCTAGGCACGAGCAGTACTTC CASSFFGSRHEQYF
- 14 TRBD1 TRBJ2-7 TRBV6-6 TGTGCCAGCAGAGAGAGACAGGGTCCCCACGAGCAGTACTTC CASRERQGPHEQYF
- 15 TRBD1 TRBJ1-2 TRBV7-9 TGTGCCAGCAGCCCCCCGGGACAGGTTTATAATGGCTACACCTTC CASSPPGQVYNGYTF
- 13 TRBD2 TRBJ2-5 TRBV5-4 TGTGCCAGCAGCTTGAAGGGAGGGGAGACCCAGTACTTC CASSLKGGETQYF
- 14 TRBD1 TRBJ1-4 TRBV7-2 TGTGCCAGCAGCCTTCGGACAGGGGATGAAAAACTGTTTTTT CASSLRTGDEKLFF
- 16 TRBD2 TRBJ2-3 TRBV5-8 TGTGCCAGCAGCCAAGAAAGTCTAGCGGCTTCAGATACGCAGTATTTT CASSQESLAASDTQYF
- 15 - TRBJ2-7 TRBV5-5 TGTGCCAGCAGCTGGGGGGGCCGGGGGTACTACGAGCAGTACTTC CASSWGGRGYYEQYF
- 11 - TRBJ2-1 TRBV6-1 TGTGCCAGCAGTAGCCACAATGAGCAGTTCTTC CASSSHNEQFF
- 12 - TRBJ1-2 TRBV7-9 TGTGCCACCCCGGACAGAAACTATGGCTACACCTTC CATPDRNYGYTF
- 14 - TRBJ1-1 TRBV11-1 TGTGCCAGCAGCTCCAACCCTGGACTTCCACAAGCTTTCTTT CASSSNPGLPQAFF
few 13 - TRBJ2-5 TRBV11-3 TGTGCCAGCAGTAGACAGGTTCAAGAGACCCAGTACTTC CASSRQVQETQYF
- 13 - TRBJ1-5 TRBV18 TGTGCCAGCTCACCAGCGGGAAATCAGCCCCAGCATTTT CASSPAGNQPQHF
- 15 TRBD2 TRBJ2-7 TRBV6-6 TGTGCCAGCATCGACTGGGCTAGCGGGACCTACGAGCAGTACTTC CASIDWASGTYEQYF
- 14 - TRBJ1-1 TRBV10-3 TGTGCCATCGGAAAGATACTTGGGGGGGAGTTAGCTTTCTTT CAIGKILGGELAFF
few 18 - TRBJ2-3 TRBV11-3 TGTGCCAGCAGCTTAGAAACGGGGGAAGGCGATTTCACAGATACGCAGTATTTT CASSLETGEGDFTDTQYF
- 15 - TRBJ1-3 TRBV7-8 TGTGCCAGCAGCTTCGGGGATCCCTCTGGAAACACCATATATTTT CASSFGDPSGNTIYF
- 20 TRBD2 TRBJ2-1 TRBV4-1 TGCGCCAGCAGCCAAGATGGGCTAGCGGTTTTCCCGAGGGACTACAATGAGCAGTTCTTC CASSQDGLAVFPRDYNEQFF
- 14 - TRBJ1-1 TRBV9 TGTGCCAGCAGCGAACAAGTAATGAACACTGAAGCTTTCTTT CASSEQVMNTEAFF
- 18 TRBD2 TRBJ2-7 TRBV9 TGTGCCAGCAGCGTAGGAGGGACTAGCGGGAGGGCAGGCTACGAGCAGTACTTC CASSVGGTSGRAGYEQYF
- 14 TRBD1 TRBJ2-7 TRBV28 TGTGCCAGCAGTCCACTGGACAGGGCCCACGAGCAGTACTTC CASSPLDRAHEQYF
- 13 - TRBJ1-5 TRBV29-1 TGCAGCGTCGGGAGTTATAGCAATCAGCCCCAGCATTTT CSVGSYSNQPQHF
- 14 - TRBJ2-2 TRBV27 TGTGCCAGCAGCCCGCGGGCGTCCGTAGGGGAGCTGTTTTTT CASSPRASVGELFF
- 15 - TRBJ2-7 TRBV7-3 TGTGCCAGCAGCTTAACCCCAGCGTCCTCCTACGAGCAGTACTTC CASSLTPASSYEQYF
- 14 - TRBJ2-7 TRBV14 TGTGCCAGCAGCCCCGGGGTCTACACCTACGAGCAGTACTTC CASSPGVYTYEQYF
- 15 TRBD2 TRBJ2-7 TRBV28 TGTGCCAGCAGTTCCGGACTAGCGGGAAGGTACGAGCAGTACTTC CASSSGLAGRYEQYF
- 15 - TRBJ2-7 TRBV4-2 TGTGCCAGCAGCCAAGAGGACTTTACCTCCTACGAGCAGTACTTC CASSQEDFTSYEQYF
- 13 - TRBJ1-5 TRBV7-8 TGTGCCAGCAGCCCGAGATTAAATCAGCCCCAGCATTTT CASSPRLNQPQHF
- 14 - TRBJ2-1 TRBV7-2 TGTGCCAGCAGCTTAGGACTGGCCCTCAGTGAGCAGTTCTTC CASSLGLALSEQFF
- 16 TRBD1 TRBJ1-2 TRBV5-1 TGCGCCAGCAGCCACACCGGGACAGGGGAGGGCTATGGCTACACCTTC CASSHTGTGEGYGYTF
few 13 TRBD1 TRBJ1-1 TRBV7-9 TGTGCCAGCAGCTCACAGGGGTTCACTGAAGCTTTCTTT CASSSQGFTEAFF
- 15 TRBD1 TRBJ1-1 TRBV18 TGTGCCAGCTCCCCTATTGGACAGGCTCCGACGACGGCTTTCTTT CASSPIGQAPTTAFF
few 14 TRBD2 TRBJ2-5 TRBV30 TGTGCCTGGAGTGAGGGACTAGCGGGAGAGACCCAGTACTTC CAWSEGLAGETQYF
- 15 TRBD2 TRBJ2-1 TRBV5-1 TGCGCCAGCAGCCCCTCCGGAGCGGGAGTTAATGAGCAGTTCTTC CASSPSGAGVNEQFF
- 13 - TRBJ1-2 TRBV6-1 TGTGCCAGCAGTGATGAGGGTTTAAGTGGCTACACCTTC CASSDEGLSGYTF
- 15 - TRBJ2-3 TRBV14 TGTGCCAGCAGCTACAGGCAGTTTGGCACAGATACGCAGTATTTT CASSYRQFGTDTQYF
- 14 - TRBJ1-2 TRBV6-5 TGTGCCAGCAGTTACTATAGGACCGGAGGGGGCTACACCTTC CASSYYRTGGGYTF
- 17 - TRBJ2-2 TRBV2 TGTGCCAGCAGTGCCCTGTGGTCCAGCGGAAGCACCGGGGAGCTGTTTTTT CASSALWSSGSTGELFF